This T cell receptor (beta chain) comes out of a study of T cell responses to AZD1222 COVID-19 vaccine. Study-wide results and limits: Donors were chiefly white British, with a greater number of females, and clonal diversity was perhaps underestimated. Reportedly, close to half of spike-specific TCRs are directed against unmutated variant regions.

From germline, CDR1 is SNHLY and CDR2 FYNNEI. CDR3 length equals 14 residues. V shed 0 bases and J 8 bases; nucleotides not matched to a gene: 5. Some clones are missing from TCRdb's copy, which holds only in-frame ones; the method was immunoSEQ multiplex PCR. Among 95,000 to 150,000 clones listed, roughly nine tenths were seen once. About this clone: Its antigen is undetermined.

This specimen consisted of peripheral blood, obtained on day 0 of AZD1222 vaccination. The chain carries TRBV2 and TRBJ1-2; TRBD1 aligns across 8 bases. The TCR originated in an adult in good health. The CDR3 coding sequence is TGTGCCAGCAGTGAAGCTCGACAGGGGAGGGGCTACACCTTC. Residues: CASSEARQGRGYTF. The full variable domain, rest sourced from reference TRBV2 and TRBJ1-2, is EPEVTQTPSHQVTQMGQEVILRCVPISNHLYFYWYRQILGQKVEFLVSFYNNEISEKSEIFDDQFSVERPDGSNFTLKIRSTKLEDSAMYFCASSEARQGRGYTFGSGTRLTVV.